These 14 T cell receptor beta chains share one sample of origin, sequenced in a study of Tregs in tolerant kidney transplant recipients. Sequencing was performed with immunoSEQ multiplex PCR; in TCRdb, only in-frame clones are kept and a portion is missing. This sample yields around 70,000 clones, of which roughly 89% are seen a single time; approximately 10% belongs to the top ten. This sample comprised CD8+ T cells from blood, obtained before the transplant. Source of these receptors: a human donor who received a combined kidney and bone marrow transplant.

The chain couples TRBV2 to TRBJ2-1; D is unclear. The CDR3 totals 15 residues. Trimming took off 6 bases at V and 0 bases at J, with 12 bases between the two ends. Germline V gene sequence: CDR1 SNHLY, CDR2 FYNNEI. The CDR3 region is CASRAQLSSYNEQFF. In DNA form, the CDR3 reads TGTGCCAGCAGAGCCCAACTGAGCTCCTACAATGAGCAGTTCTTC.

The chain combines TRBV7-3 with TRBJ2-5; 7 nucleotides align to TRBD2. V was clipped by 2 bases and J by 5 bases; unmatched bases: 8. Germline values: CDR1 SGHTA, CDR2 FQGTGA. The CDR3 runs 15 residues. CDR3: CASSLLGGMQETQYF. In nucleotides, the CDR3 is TGTGCCAGCAGCTTACTCGGGGGGATGCAGGAGACCCAGTACTTC.

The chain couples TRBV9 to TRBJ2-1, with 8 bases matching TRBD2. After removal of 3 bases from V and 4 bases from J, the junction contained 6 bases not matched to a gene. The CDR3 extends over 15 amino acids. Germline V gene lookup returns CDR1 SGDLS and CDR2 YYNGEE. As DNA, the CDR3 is TGTGCCAGCAGCGCGACTAGCGCGGCATACAATGAGCAGTTCTTC. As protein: CASSATSAAYNEQFF.

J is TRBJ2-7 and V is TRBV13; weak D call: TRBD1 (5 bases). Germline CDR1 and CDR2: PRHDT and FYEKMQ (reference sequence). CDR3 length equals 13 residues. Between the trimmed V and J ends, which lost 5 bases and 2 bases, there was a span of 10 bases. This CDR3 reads CASSPADTYEQYF. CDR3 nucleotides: TGTGCCAGCAGCCCCGCGGACACCTACGAGCAGTACTTC.

The CDR3 loop reads CASSIGQREQYF. The DNA of the CDR3 is TGTGCCAGTAGTATAGGCCAGCGGGAGCAGTACTTC. The gene calls are TRBV19 and TRBJ2-7, with D perhaps matching TRBD2 (5 bases). In germline, CDR1 is LNHDA, CDR2 SQIVND (reference sequence). The CDR3 consists of 12 residues. Trimming cost V 1 base and J 7 bases, with 8 bases left between them.

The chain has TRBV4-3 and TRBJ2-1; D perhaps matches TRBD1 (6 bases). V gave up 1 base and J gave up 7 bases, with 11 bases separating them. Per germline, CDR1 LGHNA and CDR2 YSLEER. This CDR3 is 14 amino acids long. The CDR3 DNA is TGCGCCAGCAGCCAAGGACAGGCAATAAATGAGCAGTTCTTC. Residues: CASSQGQAINEQFF.

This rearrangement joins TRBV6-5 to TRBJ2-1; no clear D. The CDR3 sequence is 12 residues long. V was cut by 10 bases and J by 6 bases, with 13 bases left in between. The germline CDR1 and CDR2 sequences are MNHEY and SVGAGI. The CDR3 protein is CATVAWANEQFF. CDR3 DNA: TGTGCCACCGTCGCCTGGGCCAATGAGCAGTTCTTC.

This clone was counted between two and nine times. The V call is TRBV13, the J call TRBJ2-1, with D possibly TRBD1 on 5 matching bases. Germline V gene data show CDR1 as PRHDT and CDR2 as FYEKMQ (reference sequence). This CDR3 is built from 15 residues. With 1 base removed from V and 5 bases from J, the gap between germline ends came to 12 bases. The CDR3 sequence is CASSLEITGDNEQFF. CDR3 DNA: TGTGCCAGCAGCTTAGAGATTACAGGAGACAATGAGCAGTTCTTC.

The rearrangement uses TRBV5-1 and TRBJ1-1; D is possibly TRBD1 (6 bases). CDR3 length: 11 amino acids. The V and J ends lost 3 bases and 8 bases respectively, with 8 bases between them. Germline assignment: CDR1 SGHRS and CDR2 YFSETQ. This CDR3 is CASSYQGEAFF. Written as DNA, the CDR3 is TGCGCCAGCAGCTACCAGGGGGAAGCTTTCTTT.

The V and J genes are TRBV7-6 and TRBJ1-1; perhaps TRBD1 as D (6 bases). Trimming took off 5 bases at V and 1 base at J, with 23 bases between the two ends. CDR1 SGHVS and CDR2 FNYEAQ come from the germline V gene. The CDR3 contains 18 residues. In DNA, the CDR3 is TGTGCCAGCAGCCTTGTAACGTTTAGCGGGACAAAGAACACTGAAGCTTTCTTT. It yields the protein CASSLVTFSGTKNTEAFF.

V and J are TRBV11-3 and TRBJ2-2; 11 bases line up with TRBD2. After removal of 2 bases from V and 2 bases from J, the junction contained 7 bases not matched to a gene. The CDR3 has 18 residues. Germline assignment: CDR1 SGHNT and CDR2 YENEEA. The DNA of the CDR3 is TGTGCCAGCAGCTTATTCGCTAGCGGGAGGTCCAACACCGGGGAGCTGTTTTTT. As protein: CASSLFASGRSNTGELFF.

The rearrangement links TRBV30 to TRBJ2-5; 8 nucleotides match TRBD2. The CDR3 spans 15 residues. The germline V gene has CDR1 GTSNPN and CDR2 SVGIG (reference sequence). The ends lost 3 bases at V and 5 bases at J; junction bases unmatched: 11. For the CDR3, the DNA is TGTGCCTGGAGCCCCCCAGCGGGAGCTGGGGAGACCCAGTACTTC. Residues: CAWSPPAGAGETQYF. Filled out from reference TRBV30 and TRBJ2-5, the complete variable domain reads SQTIHQWPATLVQPVGSPLSLECTVEGTSNPNLYWYRQAAGRGLQLLFYSVGIGQISSEVPQNLSASRPQDRQFILSSKKLLLSDSGFYLCAWSPPAGAGETQYFGPGTRLLVL.

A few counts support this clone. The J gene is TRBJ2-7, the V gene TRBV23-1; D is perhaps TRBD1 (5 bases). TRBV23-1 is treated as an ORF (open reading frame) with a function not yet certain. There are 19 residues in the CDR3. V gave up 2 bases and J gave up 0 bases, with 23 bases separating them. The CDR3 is CASSQIERKGARLSYEQYF. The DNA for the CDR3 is TGCGCCAGCAGTCAAATCGAGCGAAAAGGGGCGAGACTCTCCTACGAGCAGTACTTC.

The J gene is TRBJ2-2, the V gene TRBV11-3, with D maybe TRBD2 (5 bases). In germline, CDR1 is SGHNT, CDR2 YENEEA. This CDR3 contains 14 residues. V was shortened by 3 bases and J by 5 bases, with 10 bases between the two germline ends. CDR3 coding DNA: TGTGCCAGCAGCTTGGAGCGCGGGACCGGGGAGCTGTTTTTT. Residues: CASSLERGTGELFF.